The TCR beta chain under discussion was sequenced for a study of T cell responses to AZD1222 COVID-19 vaccine. The junction had 3 bases not matched to a gene; V was cut back by 5 bases and J by 3 bases. This CDR3 has 15 residues. The germline V gene has CDR1 MDHEN and CDR2 SYDVKM. Study-wide results and limits: Baseline seropositives among AZD1222 recipients totaled only five to seven. Rises in breadth and depth of Spike-specific TCRs came after two AZD1222 doses. Females outnumbered males among donors, who were mostly white British; clonal diversity was possibly underestimated. Nearly half of spike-specific TCRs reportedly target unmutated variant regions.

TCRdb keeps only in-frame clones here, not all; method: immunoSEQ multiplex PCR. Seen here are approximately 120,000 clones, roughly 90% observed once, and the top ten hold 4.5%. Concerning this clone: Its antigen is undetermined.

The TCR originated in an adult in good health. The chain carries TRBV28 and TRBJ2-3; the match to TRBD2 covers 12 bases. Sequenced material: peripheral blood, taken on day 0 of AZD1222 vaccination. CDR3 nucleotides: TGTGCCAGCAGTGAGCTAGCGGGAGGGACAGATACGCAGTATTTT. Its protein product is CASSELAGGTDTQYF.